The rows below give T cell receptor beta chains drawn from one sample of a study of blood T cell repertoires in COVID-19. This table comes from immunoSEQ multiplex PCR, and its TCRdb copy is limited to in-frame clones, with some not included. The sample records 300,000 to 350,000 clones, 88% being singletons. Sequencing was carried out using peripheral blood. Every receptor here comes from a woman in her 70s with COVID-19, enrolled during active disease. CDR3s include the opening cysteine and the closing phenylalanine or tryptophan. D genes are given only for firm matches. Clone size is not always given. Where it is, it says once, few, many or a class for expanded clones.

v_gene,abundance,d_gene,j_gene,CDR3nt,CDR3aa
TRBV7-2,.,.,TRBJ1-2,TGTGCCAGCAGCTTACCTGGGGGGTGGTATGGCTACACCTTC,CASSLPGGWYGYTF
TRBV7-8,.,.,TRBJ1-2,TGTGCCAGCAGCTTAGTCCCGGCGCTAGACTATGGCTACACCTTC,CASSLVPALDYGYTF
TRBV5-1,once,.,TRBJ1-1,TGCGCCAGCAGCTTGGAATGGGGCTTTGGTGAAGCTTTCTTT,CASSLEWGFGEAFF
TRBV18,.,.,TRBJ2-7,TGTGCCAGCTCACCATTAGGACTGAACGAGCAGTACTTC,CASSPLGLNEQYF
TRBV18,.,TRBD1,TRBJ2-7,TGTGCCAGCTCCATACAGGGGAACTACGAGCAGTACTTC,CASSIQGNYEQYF
TRBV10-1,.,.,TRBJ2-2,TGCGCCAGCAGTAACAGGGGGGGAACCGGGGAGCTGTTTTTT,CASSNRGGTGELFF
TRBV23-1,few,TRBD2,TRBJ2-7,TGCGCCAGCCTCCGGACTAGCGGGGGGCCTAGCTCCTACGAGCAGTACTTC,CASLRTSGGPSSYEQYF
TRBV19,.,TRBD2,TRBJ2-3,TGTGCCAGTAGTTTGCGGGGGGGCGGCACAGATACGCAGTATTTT,CASSLRGGGTDTQYF
TRBV6-5,.,TRBD1,TRBJ1-4,TGTGCCACCGGGACAGGGGTAAAGAATGAAAAACTGTTTTTT,CATGTGVKNEKLFF
TRBV6-6,.,.,TRBJ1-1,TGTGCCAGCATCCACACAGGGAACACTGAAGCTTTCTTT,CASIHTGNTEAFF
TRBV9,few,TRBD2,TRBJ2-3,TGTGCCAGCAGCCTTACTAGCGGGGGGCATCAAGATACGCAGTATTTT,CASSLTSGGHQDTQYF
TRBV5-1,.,.,TRBJ1-1,TGCGCCAGCAGCTTGGAAGGGCAGGGAGAAGCTTTCTTT,CASSLEGQGEAFF
TRBV29-1,.,TRBD1,TRBJ1-2,TGCAGCGTTGAAGACGGGGACAGGGAAGGCTATGGCTACACCTTC,CSVEDGDREGYGYTF
TRBV10-3,.,TRBD2,TRBJ2-3,TGTGCCATCAGTGAGACTGGACTAGCGGGGGCCGCCCGAGATACGCAGTATTTT,CAISETGLAGAARDTQYF
TRBV11-2,.,.,TRBJ1-1,TGTGCCAGCAGCTTAGCCCCGACACTTGAAGCTTTCTTT,CASSLAPTLEAFF
TRBV6-5,.,TRBD2,TRBJ2-5,TGTGCCAGCTGCCCTAGCGGGGGGGCTCAAGAGACCCAGTACTTC,CASCPSGGAQETQYF
TRBV5-4,many,TRBD2,TRBJ2-1,TGTGCCAGCAGCTTGCTCGGCGGGGGGGCCAAAGAGCAGTTCTTC,CASSLLGGGAKEQFF
TRBV28,.,TRBD1,TRBJ1-2,TGTGCCAGCAGTTCACAGGGGGTAAGGGGCTACACCTTC,CASSSQGVRGYTF
TRBV14,.,TRBD1,TRBJ1-1,TGTGCCAGCAGCCAATGGGACAGAGTCGGTACTTTCTTT,CASSQWDRVGTFF
TRBV5-6,.,.,TRBJ1-5,TGTGCCAGCAGCTTGGAAGGGGGTAGCAATCAGCCCCAGCATTTT,CASSLEGGSNQPQHF
TRBV7-9,.,TRBD1,TRBJ1-1,TGTGCCAGCAGCCCCCCAGGGGGGAACACTGAAGCTTTCTTT,CASSPPGGNTEAFF
TRBV2,once,.,TRBJ1-1,TGTGCCAGCAGTGGCTCTCGGTTCCTGAACACTGAAGCTTTCTTT,CASSGSRFLNTEAFF
TRBV6-5,.,.,TRBJ1-2,TGTGCCAGCAATTGGGATAGGGGTGGCTACACCTTC,CASNWDRGGYTF
TRBV9,.,TRBD1,TRBJ2-3,TGTGCCAGCAGCGTAGGTGGGACAGGGGGCACAGATACGCAGTATTTT,CASSVGGTGGTDTQYF
TRBV5-1,.,TRBD1,TRBJ1-1,TGCGCCAGCAGCCTGACAGGGTTCAACACTGAAGCTTTCTTT,CASSLTGFNTEAFF
TRBV4-1,.,.,TRBJ2-6,TGCGCCAGCAGCCTTGATAGGGGGGGCGGCTCTGGGGCCAACGTCCTGACTTTC,CASSLDRGGGSGANVLTF
TRBV30,few,.,TRBJ1-6,TGTGCCCGGATGGGGAGCTCCTATAATTCACCCCTCCACTTT,CARMGSSYNSPLHF
TRBV11-2,.,.,TRBJ2-1,TGTGCCAGCAGCTTAGGGGCGCTTGGGCAGTTCTTC,CASSLGALGQFF
TRBV7-2,once,TRBD2,TRBJ2-1,TGTGCCAGCAGCTCATCTAGCGGGGGTCCGAGTGAGCAGTTCTTC,CASSSSSGGPSEQFF
TRBV10-3,.,.,TRBJ2-5,TGTGCCATCAGTGGTCCGGAGGGGGAGACCCAGTACTTC,CAISGPEGETQYF
TRBV2,.,TRBD1,TRBJ1-5,TGTGCCAGCAGCCGGGAACAGGGGGCCAGGCAGCCCCAGCATTTT,CASSREQGARQPQHF
TRBV5-1,.,.,TRBJ1-5,TGCGCCAGCAGCTTAGGGGAACCAGGGTTGCATCAGCCCCAGCATTTT,CASSLGEPGLHQPQHF
TRBV5-1,.,.,TRBJ1-5,TGCGCCAGCAGCCTGGACAACAATCAGCCCCAGCATTTT,CASSLDNNQPQHF
TRBV9,.,.,TRBJ2-7,TGTGCCAGCAGCGTAGAACTGGGTTCGGGGCAGTACTTC,CASSVELGSGQYF
TRBV6-6,.,TRBD1,TRBJ1-1,TGTGCCAGCAGTACAGGGACAGGGGCCGCTTTCTTT,CASSTGTGAAFF
TRBV28,.,.,TRBJ1-2,TGTGCCAGCAGAAACCCCCAGGGTTATGGCTACACCTTC,CASRNPQGYGYTF
TRBV20-1,.,TRBD1,TRBJ1-2,TGCAGTGCTAGTATCGGGACAGGGGGCTCCTATGGCTACACCTTC,CSASIGTGGSYGYTF
TRBV6-2/TRBV6-3,.,TRBD2,TRBJ2-2,TGTGCCAGCAGCCGCACTAGCGGGACGAACACCGGGGAGCTGTTTTTT,CASSRTSGTNTGELFF
TRBV18,.,.,TRBJ1-1,TGTGCCAGCTCACAGGAACAGAAAATGGAAGCTTTCTTT,CASSQEQKMEAFF
TRBV11-2,.,.,TRBJ1-6,TGTGCCAGCAGCATAAATTATAATTCACCCCTCCACTTT,CASSINYNSPLHF
TRBV10-2,.,TRBD1,TRBJ1-1,TGCGCCAGCAGTGAGTCGACGGACAGGGGGCGGGCTTTCTTT,CASSESTDRGRAFF
TRBV5-1,.,TRBD1,TRBJ1-2,TGCGCCAGTACTGGGACAGTTGATAACTATGGCTACACCTTC,CASTGTVDNYGYTF
TRBV3-1/TRBV3-2,.,.,TRBJ1-2,TGTGCCAGCAGCCAATTGAGGAATGGCTACACCTTC,CASSQLRNGYTF
TRBV5-1,.,.,TRBJ1-1,TGCGCCAGCAGCTTGGCCGCGGAACTGAACACTGAAGCTTTCTTT,CASSLAAELNTEAFF
TRBV5-1,.,.,TRBJ2-7,TGCGCCAGCAGCTCTTCAGGGAACTACGAGCAGTACTTC,CASSSSGNYEQYF
TRBV28,.,TRBD1,TRBJ1-4,TGTGCCAGCAGAGGGACAGGGGGTAATCGCTATGAAAAACTGTTTTTT,CASRGTGGNRYEKLFF